Listed below are T cell receptor beta chains from one sample, sequenced in a study of HIV-infected patients and healthy controls. TCRdb itself ran the 5' RACE reads through MiXCR, one entry per CDR3 protein. The sample has some 10,000 distinct CDR3 sequences; roughly a tenth are singletons. The sequencing used blood, collected before antiretroviral therapy. The source of these receptors is an adult with HIV infection. Each CDR3 is given with its conserved first and last residue. D genes are given only for firm matches. Clone sizes are given selectively: once, few, many, or a class where the clone is expanded.

>TRBD2|many|TRBJ2-7|TRBV28
CASSLGAGAAYEQYF
TGTGCCAGCAGTTTAGGAGCGGGGGCAGCCTACGAGCAGTACTTC
>TRBD2|many|TRBJ2-5|TRBV20-1
CSAGNPRGGEETQYF
TGCAGTGCCGGAAACCCCCGGGGAGGGGAAGAGACCCAGTACTTC
>NA|medium-sized|TRBJ2-1|TRBV7-8
CASSDRQGGSNEQFF
TGTGCCAGCAGCGATAGACAGGGCGGGAGCAATGAGCAGTTCTTC
>NA|many|TRBJ1-4|TRBV25-1
CASSDSNHRAANEKLFF
TGTGCCAGCAGTGATTCCAACCACAGGGCCGCTAATGAAAAACTGTTTTTT
>NA|many|TRBJ2-1|TRBV6-5
CASSYGSGEMNEQFF
TGTGCCAGCAGTTACGGGTCGGGAGAGATGAATGAGCAGTTCTTC
>NA|few|TRBJ1-2|TRBV28
CASQPSGANYGYTF
TGTGCCAGCCAACCCTCCGGGGCTAACTATGGCTACACCTTC
>NA|many|TRBJ2-5|TRBV7-7
CASSLARVGETQYF
TGTGCCAGCAGCTTAGCGAGAGTAGGAGAGACCCAGTACTTC
>NA|many|TRBJ1-5|TRBV2
CASSEEGGQPQHF
TGTGCCAGCAGTGAAGAAGGTGGTCAGCCCCAGCATTTT
>TRBD2|NA|TRBJ2-3|TRBV6-5
CASSLAGDTDTQYF
TGTGCCAGCAGTCTGGCGGGAGACACAGATACGCAGTATTTT
>TRBD2|many|TRBJ2-5|TRBV9
CASSLPGLAGTTSGQETQYF
TGTGCCAGCAGCCTCCCGGGACTAGCGGGAACAACCTCGGGGCAAGAGACCCAGTACTTC
>NA|NA|TRBJ2-3|TRBV29-1
CSGARGDTQYF
TGCAGCGGGGCTCGCGGAGATACGCAGTATTTT
>NA|many|TRBJ1-5|TRBV28
CASSRDGSNQPQHF
TGTGCCAGCAGTCGTGACGGTAGCAATCAGCCCCAGCATTTT
>NA|medium-sized|TRBJ2-7|TRBV19
CASSISGQDSYEQYF
TGTGCCAGTAGTATCAGCGGGCAGGACTCCTACGAGCAGTACTTC
>TRBD2|many|TRBJ2-5|TRBV30
CAWTSGGNLETQYF
TGTGCCTGGACAAGCGGGGGGAACCTAGAGACCCAGTACTTC
>TRBD2|many|TRBJ2-3|TRBV19
CASSLPRESGDTQYF
TGTGCCAGTAGCCTCCCGCGGGAGTCGGGCGATACGCAGTATTTT
>NA|NA|TRBJ2-2|TRBV29-1
CSVEGRGEENTGELFF
TGCAGCGTTGAAGGCAGGGGGGAAGAGAACACCGGGGAGCTGTTTTTT
>TRBD2|many|TRBJ2-1|TRBV9
CASSVKPIAGGPVSNNEQFF
TGTGCCAGCAGCGTCAAACCCATAGCGGGGGGGCCGGTATCCAACAATGAGCAGTTCTTC
>TRBD1|many|TRBJ2-4|TRBV5-4
CASSKTGQLAKNIQYF
TGTGCCAGCAGCAAGACGGGACAGCTAGCCAAAAACATTCAGTACTTC
>TRBD1|many|TRBJ2-7|TRBV7-2
CASSYTPGQVTYEQYF
TGTGCCAGCAGCTACACTCCGGGACAGGTAACCTACGAGCAGTACTTC
>NA|many|TRBJ2-1|TRBV5-1
CASSPPDDLRGLYNEQFF
TGCGCCAGCAGCCCCCCGGATGACCTGAGGGGCCTCTACAATGAGCAGTTCTTC
>NA|few|TRBJ1-1|TRBV18
CASSPAGKGTTEAFF
TGTGCCAGCTCACCCGCCGGGAAAGGGACAACTGAAGCTTTCTTT